This entry describes one T cell receptor (beta chain). What this receptor recognizes is not known. It has no much larger one-base neighbor in the sample; base qualities were not kept. The sample is drawn from a study of T cell responses to AZD1222 COVID-19 vaccine listed by TCRdb under 2021. The study in broad terms: A total of 233 trial participants underwent TCR sequencing, of whom around 210 had received two doses of AZD1222 and around 25 had received two doses of the MenACWY control vaccine. Trial participants were enrolled by age into 18-55, 56-69 and 70-plus year subgroups, with about 150, 28 and 57 TCR-sequenced participants respectively. Study-wide findings and limitations: Most participants were white British and females outnumbered males, and the authors suggested that clonal diversity may have been underestimated. A significant rise in spike-specific TCR breadth and depth was observed after two AZD1222 doses relative to day 0 and relative to MenACWY recipients. CD4 TCRs associated with the vaccine covered the entire spike protein, and the dominant responses were in regions 160-218 and 743-854. In the small 56-69-year group, the increase in depth fell short of significance, most likely because of low power. No day 14 peak-response samples were available, so repertoires were characterized only after the peak T cell response. Conclusions about previously exposed vaccinees were limited because only a handful of AZD1222 recipients were SARS-CoV-2 seropositive at baseline. Reportedly, close to half of the unique spike-specific TCRs recognized epitopes lying outside the regions that are mutated in the B.1.351 and B.1.1.7 variants.

Sample time point, as interpreted from the label and publication: baseline before first vaccination. The treatment or condition label of this sample denotes: meningococcal conjugate vaccine given as trial control. Vaccinee samples came from UK trials COV001 and COV002, including a single-blind randomized controlled phase 2/3 trial of AZD1222 (ChAdOx1 nCoV-19) in healthy adults. Trial participant PBMC samples were collected at day 0 and day 28 after the second dose for TCRbeta chain sequencing. The CDR3 regions of human TCRbeta chains were analyzed by immunosequencing. Per the source publication's procedure: TCRs in the repertoires were compared against a reference library of SARS-CoV-2-specific TCRs that had been generated with the MIRA antigen-specificity platform. Breadth was defined as the fraction of unique TCRs that were SARS-CoV-2-associated. Depth was defined as the fraction of total T cells that were SARS-CoV-2-associated. Using the MIRA data, every spike-specific TCR was mapped to the spike region that the TCR reacted to and assigned to either a CD4 or a CD8 class. Log10-transformed breadth and depth values were compared by one-way ANOVA with Sidak's multiple comparisons tests. TCRdb mirrors the immuneACCESS table, restricted to in-frame sequences. Some clones are absent from its copies; in checked studies, under half trace to an unresolved V gene, and the reason for the others is unknown. V, J and clone size were drawn from that table, and D and trimming were deduced from the DNA. The sample records some 170,000 clones, roughly 94% of which are singletons. 4.4% of the sample is in the top ten clones.

The germline V gene yields MNHEY for CDR1 and SVGAGI for CDR2. Trimming takes 6 bases from V and 5 bases from J, and the germline ends sit 13 bases apart. The CDR3 contains 13 residues, cysteine and phenylalanine counted. Only the CDR3 portion is preserved as DNA: 39 bases, with reading frame beginning at the first base. The receptor was derived from an adult in good health. The sequence links TRBV6-5 to TRBJ1-2, and TRBD1 may be the D gene, going by 6 matching bases. The sample was peripheral blood, taken on day 0 of MenACWY control vaccination. The nucleotides are TGTGCCAGCAGGCTACAGGGACTATATGGCTACACCTTC. Its product reads: CASRLQGLYGYTF.